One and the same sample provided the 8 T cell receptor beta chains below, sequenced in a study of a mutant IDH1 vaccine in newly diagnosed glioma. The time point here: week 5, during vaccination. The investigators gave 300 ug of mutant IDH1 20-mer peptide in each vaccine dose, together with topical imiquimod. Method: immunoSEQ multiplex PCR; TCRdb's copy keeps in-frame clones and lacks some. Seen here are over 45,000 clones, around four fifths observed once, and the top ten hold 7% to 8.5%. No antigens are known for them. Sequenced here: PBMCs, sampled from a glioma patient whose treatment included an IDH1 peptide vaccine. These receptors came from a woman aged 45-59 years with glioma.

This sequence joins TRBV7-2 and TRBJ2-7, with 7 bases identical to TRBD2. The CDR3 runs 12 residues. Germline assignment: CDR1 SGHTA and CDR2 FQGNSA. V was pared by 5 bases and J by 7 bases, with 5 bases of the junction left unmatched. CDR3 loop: CASSGGVREQYF. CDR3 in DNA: TGTGCCAGCAGCGGGGGGGTCAGGGAGCAGTACTTC.

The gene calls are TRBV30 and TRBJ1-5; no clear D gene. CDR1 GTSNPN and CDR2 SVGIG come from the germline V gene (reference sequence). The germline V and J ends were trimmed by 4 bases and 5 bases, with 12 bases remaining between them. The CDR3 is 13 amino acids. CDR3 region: CAWTRDPDQPQHF. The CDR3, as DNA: TGTGCCTGGACCCGAGACCCGGATCAGCCCCAGCATTTT. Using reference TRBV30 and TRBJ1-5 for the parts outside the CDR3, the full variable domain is SQTIHQWPATLVQPVGSPLSLECTVEGTSNPNLYWYRQAAGRGLQLLFYSVGIGQISSEVPQNLSASRPQDRQFILSSKKLLLSDSGFYLCAWTRDPDQPQHFGDGTRLSIL.

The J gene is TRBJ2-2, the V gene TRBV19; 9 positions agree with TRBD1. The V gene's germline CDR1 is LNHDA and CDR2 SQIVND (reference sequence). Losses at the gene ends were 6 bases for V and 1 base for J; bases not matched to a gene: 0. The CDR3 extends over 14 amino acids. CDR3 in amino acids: CASRDRGNTGELFF. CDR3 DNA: TGTGCCAGTAGGGACAGGGGGAACACCGGGGAGCTGTTTTTT. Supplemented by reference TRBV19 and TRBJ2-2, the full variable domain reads DGGITQSPKYLFRKEGQNVTLSCEQNLNHDAMYWYRQDPGQGLRLIYYSQIVNDFQKGDIAEGYSVSREKKESFPLTVTSAQKNPTAFYLCASRDRGNTGELFFGEGSRLTVL.

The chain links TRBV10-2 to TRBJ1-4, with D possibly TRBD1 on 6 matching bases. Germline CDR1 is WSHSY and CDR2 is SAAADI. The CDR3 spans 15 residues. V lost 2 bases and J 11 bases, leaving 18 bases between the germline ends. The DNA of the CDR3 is TGCGCCAGCAGTGAGCCAGGAACGGGAGGGGGGAAACTGTTTTTT. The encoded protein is CASSEPGTGGGKLFF.

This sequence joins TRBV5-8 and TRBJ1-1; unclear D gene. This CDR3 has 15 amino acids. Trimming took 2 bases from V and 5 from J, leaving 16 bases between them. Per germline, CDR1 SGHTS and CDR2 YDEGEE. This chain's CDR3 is CASSFNRLGRTEAFF. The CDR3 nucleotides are TGTGCCAGCAGCTTTAACCGGCTGGGGAGGACTGAAGCTTTCTTT.

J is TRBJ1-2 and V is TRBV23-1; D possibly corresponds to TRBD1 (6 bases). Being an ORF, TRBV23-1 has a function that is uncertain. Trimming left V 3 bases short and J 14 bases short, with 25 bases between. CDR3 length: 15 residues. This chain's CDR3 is CASSHRDRPPLSWTF. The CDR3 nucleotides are TGCGCCAGCAGTCATCGTGACAGGCCCCCATTATCTTGGACCTTC.

The CDR3 DNA sequence: TGCGCCAGCAGCCTTGAGAGGACAACCATCTACGAGCAGTACTTC. Translation gives CASSLERTTIYEQYF. The chain employs TRBV4-1 and TRBJ2-7; D is possibly TRBD1 (5 bases). Germline V lookup: CDR1 MGHRA, CDR2 YSYEKL. The V and J ends lost 4 bases and 3 bases respectively, with 16 bases between them. The CDR3 length is 15 residues.

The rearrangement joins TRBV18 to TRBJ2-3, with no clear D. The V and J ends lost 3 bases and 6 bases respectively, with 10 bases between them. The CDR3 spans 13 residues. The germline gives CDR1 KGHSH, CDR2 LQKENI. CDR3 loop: CASSPLLGDTQYF. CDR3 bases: TGTGCCAGCTCACCCCTTCTGGGGGATACGCAGTATTTT.